The 29 T cell receptor beta chains below come from one sample, sequenced in a study of read filtering for tumor transcriptome and immune sequencing. The library was built from about 400 ng RNA with molecular barcoded adaptors for alpha/delta and beta/gamma chains. A single record per CDR3 protein comes from TCRdb applying MiXCR to the reads. The sample yields roughly 35,000 distinct CDR3 sequences, roughly an eighth seen once. The sequencing input was a population of CD138-negative cells sorted from bone marrow. The receptors derive from a donor aged 40 or over with multiple myeloma.

At least ten counts were recorded for this clonotype. This rearrangement joins TRBV29-1 to TRBJ1-5; D is unresolved. The CDR3 contains 12 residues. Germline CDR1 and CDR2: SQVTM and ANQGSEA. V gave up 1 base and J gave up 7 bases, with 8 bases separating them. CDR3 coding DNA: TGCAGCGTTGAAGTTGCTGGACAGCCCCAGCATTTT. Amino acids: CSVEVAGQPQHF.

This clonotype was recorded many times. CDR3 sequence reads: CASSHGLAGDLNTGELFF. In nucleotides, the CDR3 is TGTGCCAGCAGTCACGGACTAGCGGGAGACCTGAACACCGGGGAGCTGTTTTTT. This chain connects TRBV2 to TRBJ2-2; 13 bases align to TRBD2. Trimming at V came to 5 bases and at J to 1 base, leaving 7 bases not matched to a gene. The CDR3 is 18 residues long. Germline CDR1 reads SNHLY; CDR2 reads FYNNEI.

In its sample, this clonotype was seen many times. The junction departs from germline at one end; a sequencing error may be responsible. The rearrangement uses TRBV5-1 and TRBJ2-1; TRBD1 aligns across 9 bases. Germline values: CDR1 SGHRS, CDR2 YFSETQ. The CDR3 has 15 residues. The CDR3 DNA sequence: TGCGCCAGCAGCTTTGGGACAGGGATAGTGAATGCGCAGTTCTTC. As protein: CASSFGTGIVNAQFF.

As for this clonotype: Only one base separates this from a far larger clonotype, so it likely reflects a read error. The rearrangement links TRBV7-2 to TRBJ2-1; possibly TRBD1 for D (5 bases). This CDR3 region has 16 residues. The germline V gene has CDR1 SGHTA and CDR2 FQGNSA. The V end lost 5 bases, the J end lost 1 base, and 15 bases lay between the germline ends. CDR3 nucleotide sequence: TGTGCCAGCAGCACACAGGCCTGGGGTTCCTACAATGAGCAGTTCTTC. Protein: CASSTQAWGSYNEQFF.

A few counts support this clonotype. The chain is built from TRBV24-1 and TRBJ2-3; TRBD2 aligns across 9 bases. V was pared by 7 bases and J by 2 bases, with 6 bases of the junction left unmatched. There are 15 residues in the CDR3. CDR1 and CDR2 (germline): KGHDR, SFDVKD. DNA for the CDR3: TGTGCCACCAGACCTAGCGGGATTTACACAGATACGCAGTATTTT. Translated, it gives CATRPSGIYTDTQYF.

There are many counts of this clonotype. The J gene is TRBJ2-5, the V gene TRBV6-1, with unresolved D. CDR1 and CDR2 from the germline V gene are MNHNS and SASEGT. Trimming cost V 1 base and J 2 bases, with 5 bases left between them. The CDR3 is 13 amino acids. The CDR3 region has the DNA TGTGCCAGCAGTGAAGGGACGCAAGAGACCCAGTACTTC. Translation: CASSEGTQETQYF.

This clonotype appeared a few times. The chain combines TRBV10-3 with TRBJ2-5; tentatively, D is TRBD2 (5 bases). V was shortened by 6 bases and J by 4 bases, with 18 bases between the two germline ends. Germline CDR1 is ENHRY and CDR2 is SYGVKD. The CDR3 loop spans 15 amino acids. CDR3 residues: CAISRVGSRTETQYF. The CDR3 nucleotides read TGTGCCATCAGCCGAGTGGGGAGCCGAACAGAGACCCAGTACTTC.

The genes are TRBV29-1 and TRBJ2-5; 14 nucleotides match TRBD2. This CDR3 is 14 amino acids long. The J segment lost 5 bases and the V segment lost 6 bases, leaving 5 bases of the junction unmatched. The V gene's germline CDR1 is SQVTM and CDR2 ANQGSEA. CDR3 protein: CSVATSGRAETQYF. In DNA form, the CDR3 reads TGCAGCGTCGCGACTAGCGGGAGGGCGGAGACCCAGTACTTC.

This clonotype was observed at least ten times. The rearrangement links TRBV7-2 to TRBJ1-1; TRBD1 is a possible D gene (5 bases). Trimming left V 7 bases short and J 1 base short, with 13 bases between. The CDR3 consists of 14 residues. Looked up from germline, CDR1 is SGHTA and CDR2 is FQGNSA. The CDR3 region is CASTIGHSNTEAFF. For the CDR3, the DNA is TGTGCCAGCACCATAGGACACTCGAACACTGAAGCTTTCTTT.

This clonotype showed up many times. The chain carries TRBV20-1 and TRBJ2-6, with 7 positions matching TRBD1. Germline V gene lookup returns CDR1 DFQATT and CDR2 SNEGSKA (reference sequence). V shed 1 base and J 2 bases; nucleotides not matched to a gene: 11. The CDR3 extends over 18 amino acids. CDR3 sequence: CSARVQAGGSAGANVLTF. CDR3 DNA sequence: TGCAGTGCTAGAGTTCAAGCAGGGGGATCGGCTGGGGCCAACGTCCTGACTTTC.

This clonotype came up many times. V and J are TRBV27 and TRBJ1-3, with a possible D match to TRBD1 (5 bases). The germline V gene encodes CDR1 MNHEY and CDR2 SMNVEV (reference sequence). Trimming took 6 bases from V and 0 from J, leaving 15 bases between them. The CDR3 length is 16 residues. The CDR3 DNA reads as TGTGCCAGCAGATCAGGGTCGTCGCTCTCTGGAAACACCATATATTTT. Amino acids: CASRSGSSLSGNTIYF.

This clonotype was picked up many times. The CDR3 sequence is CSFSQGPSYEQYF. In DNA, the CDR3 is TGCAGCTTCTCCCAGGGCCCCTCTTACGAGCAGTACTTC. The gene calls are TRBV29-1 and TRBJ2-7; D is perhaps TRBD1 (5 bases). V was clipped by 8 bases and J by 4 bases, with 18 bases between them. CDR3 length: 13 residues. Germline values: CDR1 SQVTM, CDR2 ANQGSEA.

At least ten counts were recorded for this clonotype. CDR3 coding DNA: TGCGCCAGCAGAGTAGGGTCGTACAATGAGCAGTTCTTC. Protein: CASRVGSYNEQFF. The chain employs TRBV5-1 and TRBJ2-1; D is ambiguous. This CDR3 is built from 13 residues. V lost 5 bases and J lost 4, with 10 bases in between. Germline V gives CDR1 SGHRS, CDR2 YFSETQ.

This clonotype was observed at least ten times. This chain joins TRBV7-2 and TRBJ2-1, with D uncertain. The CDR3 length is 12 residues. The germline gives CDR1 SGHTA, CDR2 FQGNSA. The V gene lost 5 bases and the J gene lost 8 bases, with 10 bases spanning the gap. CDR3 sequence (DNA): TGTGCCAGCAGCCGCCTAGGAGATGAGCAGTTCTTC. It codes for CASSRLGDEQFF.

With regard to this clonotype: A far larger clone differs by one base, so this is likely a read error. CDR3 loop: CASRTGEATYEQYF. Written as DNA, the CDR3 is TGTGCCAGCAGAACGGGAGAAGCTACCTACGAGCAGTACTTC. The chain uses TRBV6-1 and TRBJ2-7; possible D gene TRBD2, 6 bases. V was clipped by 6 bases and J by 2 bases, with 14 bases between them. CDR3 length: 14 residues. The germline gives CDR1 MNHNS, CDR2 SASEGT.

About this clonotype: A junction boundary mismatches the germline segment, possibly from a read error. This chain uses TRBV29-1 with TRBJ1-4, with D maybe TRBD1 (6 bases). This CDR3 comprises 14 residues. CDR1 is SQVTM, CDR2 ANQGSEA, per germline. CDR3 sequence: CSVGTGGTDEKLYF. CDR3 nucleotide sequence: TGCAGCGTTGGGACGGGGGGCACTGATGAAAAACTGTATTTT.

In its sample, this clonotype was seen a few times. The chain recombines TRBV4-1 with TRBJ2-3; D possibly uses TRBD1 or TRBD2 (5 bases each). Germline CDR1 reads MGHRA; CDR2 reads YSYEKL. The CDR3 extends over 15 amino acids. The V end was cut by 3 bases, the J end by 3 bases, with 13 bases between. The chain's CDR3 is CASSQRGMWTDTQYF. The CDR3 region has the DNA TGCGCCAGCAGCCAGAGGGGTATGTGGACAGATACGCAGTATTTT.

Regarding this clonotype: A much larger clone differs by one base, so this may be a read error. The chain joins TRBV6-2 or TRBV6-3 to TRBJ1-1; maybe TRBD1 (5 bases). Trimming left V 6 bases short and J 6 bases short, with 14 bases between. The CDR3 sequence is 13 residues long. Per germline, CDR1 MNHEY and CDR2 SVGEGT. CDR3 bases: TGTGCCAGCAGCAAGGGGCCCTGGGCTGAAGCTTTCTTT. It specifies CASSKGPWAEAFF.

This clonotype was seen ten or more times. The rearrangement uses TRBV4-3 and TRBJ2-1; 12 nucleotides match TRBD2. The V gene end was trimmed by 8 bases and the J gene end by 9 bases; junction bases not matched to a gene: 8. This CDR3 contains 14 residues. Germline CDR1 LGHNA, CDR2 YSLEER. The CDR3 coding sequence is TGCGCCAGCTCAGGGCTAGCGGGAGGGGTTGAGCAGTTCTTC. Translating it yields CASSGLAGGVEQFF.

This clonotype was recorded a few times. The chain carries TRBV29-1 and TRBJ2-1, with 10 bases fitting TRBD2. Germline V gene data show CDR1 as SQVTM and CDR2 as ANQGSEA. This CDR3 region has 13 residues. The CDR3 here is CICRGLADNEQFF. In DNA form, the CDR3 reads TGCATTTGCCGAGGACTAGCGGACAATGAGCAGTTCTTC.

This sequence joins TRBV7-8 and TRBJ1-5, with TRBD1 matching over 7 bases. The CDR3 spans 15 residues. The germline V gene has CDR1 SGHVS and CDR2 FQNEAQ. With V trimmed by 5 bases and J by 1 base, 5 bases remained unmatched. CDR3 region: CASSIDRVSNQPQHF. The DNA of the CDR3 is TGTGCCAGCAGCATAGACAGGGTCAGCAATCAGCCCCAGCATTTT.

This clonotype was seen at least ten times. The V gene is TRBV3-1, the J gene TRBJ2-7, with TRBD2 as a possible D gene (5 bases). This CDR3 contains 15 residues. With 0 bases removed from V and 5 bases from J, the gap between germline ends came to 14 bases. Germline loops: CDR1 LGHDT, CDR2 YNNKEL (reference sequence). The CDR3 spells CASSQEEGSIDEQYF. CDR3 DNA sequence: TGTGCCAGCAGCCAAGAAGAAGGGAGTATTGACGAGCAGTACTTC.

In this sample, this clonotype turned up many times. The chain recombines TRBV23-1 with TRBJ1-1; D is undetermined. TRBV23-1 is flagged as an ORF with uncertain function. The V and J ends lost 4 bases and 6 bases respectively, with 21 bases between them. The CDR3 has 16 amino acids. The CDR3 DNA is TGCGCCAGCAGTCTCCAGAACCTCATTGGGAATTCTGAAGCTTTCTTT. Protein sequence: CASSLQNLIGNSEAFF.

This clonotype showed up many times. The V gene is TRBV2, the J gene TRBJ1-2, with 8 bases identical to TRBD1. Germline V gives CDR1 SNHLY, CDR2 FYNNEI. The CDR3 length is 15 residues. V lost 7 bases, J lost 2 bases, and 9 bases stayed unmatched. CDR3 in amino acids: CASTFPGGQNYGYTF. The CDR3 region has the DNA TGTGCCAGCACTTTTCCAGGGGGCCAAAACTATGGCTACACCTTC.

This clonotype was detected many times. This chain uses TRBV19 with TRBJ2-7, with D tentatively TRBD2 (5 bases). Per germline, CDR1 LNHDA and CDR2 SQIVND (reference sequence). Trimming removed 6 bases from V and 2 bases from J, with 14 bases in between. The CDR3 extends over 14 amino acids. CDR3 in amino acids: CASRKDSDTYEQYF. The CDR3, as DNA: TGTGCCAGTAGGAAGGATAGCGATACCTACGAGCAGTACTTC.

This clonotype was seen repeatedly, ten times or more. V usage is TRBV6-6 and J usage is TRBJ1-4; D is ambiguous. The CDR3 length is 15 residues. V was cut by 1 base and J by 4 bases, with 10 bases left in between. The germline CDR1 and CDR2 sequences are MNHNY and SVGAGI (reference sequence). DNA of the CDR3: TGTGCCAGCAGTTACTTTAATGGAGTTAATGAAAAACTGTTTTTT. Translated, it gives CASSYFNGVNEKLFF.

This clonotype has a count of ten or more. The rearrangement joins TRBV20-1 to TRBJ2-7; tentative D call: TRBD1 (5 bases). Trimming took 0 bases from V and 3 from J, leaving 18 bases between them. CDR1 and CDR2 (germline): DFQATT, SNEGSKA (reference sequence). The CDR3 length is 16 residues. CDR3 in DNA: TGCAGTGCTAGAGATAAGAAGGGGAAGGCCCTCTACGAGCAGTACTTC. It encodes CSARDKKGKALYEQYF.

This clonotype showed up many times. This rearrangement joins TRBV7-2 to TRBJ2-1; 8 bases map to TRBD2. V lost 5 bases and J lost 2; bases outside the gene matches: 11. CDR1 is SGHTA, CDR2 FQGNSA, per germline. CDR3 length: 17 amino acids. The CDR3 is CASSPQGSSGTYNEQFF. The DNA of the CDR3 is TGTGCCAGCAGCCCTCAAGGGAGTAGCGGGACCTACAATGAGCAGTTCTTC. The full variable domain, with the rest looked up from reference TRBV7-2 and TRBJ2-1, is GAGVSQSPSNKVTEKGKDVELRCDPISGHTALYWYRQSLGQGLEFLIYFQGNSAPDKSGLPSDRFSAERTGGSVSTLTIQRTQQEDSAVYLCASSPQGSSGTYNEQFFGPGTRLTVL.

This clonotype was detected ten times or more. V gene TRBV7-3 combines with J gene TRBJ1-1; no firm D call. The CDR3 covers 13 residues. Trimming left V 5 bases short and J 3 bases short, with 10 bases between. Per the germline V gene, CDR1 is SGHTA and CDR2 is FQGTGA. The CDR3 DNA is TGTGCCAGCAGCCCCCGGCCGGACACTGAAGCTTTCTTT. Translation: CASSPRPDTEAFF.